This TCR beta chain emerged from a study of early T cells in non-severe SARS-CoV-2 infection. Findings and limits, study-wide: Matching against VDJdb likely underestimated virus-specific expansions, favoring anti-spike CD8.

Trimming cost V 5 bases and J 3 bases; bases outside gene matches: 13. Germline loops: CDR1 LNHDA, CDR2 SQIVND (reference sequence). The CDR3 sequence is 18 residues long. This clonotype was detected many times. Its target is not known. Individual cDNA molecules were tagged with unique molecular identifiers, the study reported. TCRdb redid the calling of the 5' RACE reads with MiXCR, one entry per CDR3 protein. The table has more than 55,000 distinct CDR3 sequences, around 12% seen once. J is TRBJ1-6 and V is TRBV19; 7 nucleotides match TRBD1. This clonotype was obtained from an adult who was a healthcare worker with PCR-confirmed SARS-CoV-2 infection or an uninfected control (not recorded which). Material: whole blood. The CDR3 DNA reads TGTGCCAGTAGTGCCAGAAACAGGGGATTCCTCTATAATTCACCCCTCCACTTT. Protein: CASSARNRGFLYNSPLHF.